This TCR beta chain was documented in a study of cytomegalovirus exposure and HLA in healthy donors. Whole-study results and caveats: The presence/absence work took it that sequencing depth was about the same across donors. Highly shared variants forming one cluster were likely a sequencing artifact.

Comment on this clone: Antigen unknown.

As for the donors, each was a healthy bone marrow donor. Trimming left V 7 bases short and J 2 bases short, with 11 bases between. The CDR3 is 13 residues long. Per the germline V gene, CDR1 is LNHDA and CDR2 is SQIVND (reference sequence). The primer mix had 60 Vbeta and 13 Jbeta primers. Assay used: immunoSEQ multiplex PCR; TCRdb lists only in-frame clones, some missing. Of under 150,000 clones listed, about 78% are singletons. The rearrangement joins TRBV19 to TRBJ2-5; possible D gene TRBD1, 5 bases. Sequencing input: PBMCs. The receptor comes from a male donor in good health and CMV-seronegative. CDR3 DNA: TGTGCCAGTACTCCAGACAGTCAAGAGACCCAGTACTTC. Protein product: CASTPDSQETQYF. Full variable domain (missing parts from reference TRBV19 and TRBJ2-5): DGGITQSPKYLFRKEGQNVTLSCEQNLNHDAMYWYRQDPGQGLRLIYYSQIVNDFQKGDIAEGYSVSREKKESFPLTVTSAQKNPTAFYLCASTPDSQETQYFGPGTRLLVL.